What follows describes a single T cell receptor beta chain. What it binds is unknown. This sample is drawn from a study of blood T cells in healthy people across ages. Trimming left V 11 bases short and J 6 bases short, with 26 bases between. The CDR3 runs 15 residues. Germline V gene lookup returns CDR1 MRHNA and CDR2 SNTAGT. Primers used in a second PCR of roughly 6 to 11 cycles were a sample-barcoded 5' primer and a J-beta primer mix. Each CDR3 protein is one row after TCRdb ran MiXCR on the 5' RACE reads. The table lists roughly 860,000 distinct CDR3 sequences, around 62% of them singletons. Findings of the study overall: Unsorted PBMC input precluded a conclusive naive versus antigen-experienced comparison.

The clonotype comes from a man aged 30 to 39 in good health. V usage is TRBV6-4 and J usage is TRBJ2-7; TRBD2 might be the D (6 bases). Material: blood. The CDR3 spells CAPTQGEGTDCEQYF. The CDR3 DNA sequence: TGTGCCCCCACCCAGGGTGAAGGGACTGACTGCGAGCAGTACTTC.